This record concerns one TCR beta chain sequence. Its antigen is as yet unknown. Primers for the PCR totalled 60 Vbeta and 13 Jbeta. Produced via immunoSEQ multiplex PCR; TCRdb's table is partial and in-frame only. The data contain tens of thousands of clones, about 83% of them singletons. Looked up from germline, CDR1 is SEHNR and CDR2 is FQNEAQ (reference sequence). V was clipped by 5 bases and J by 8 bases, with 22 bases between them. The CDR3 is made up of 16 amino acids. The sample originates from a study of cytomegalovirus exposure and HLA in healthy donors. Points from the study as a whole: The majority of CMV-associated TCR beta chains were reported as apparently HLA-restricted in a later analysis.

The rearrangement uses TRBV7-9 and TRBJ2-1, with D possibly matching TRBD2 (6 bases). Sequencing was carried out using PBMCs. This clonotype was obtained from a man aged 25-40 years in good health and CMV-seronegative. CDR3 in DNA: TGTGCCAGCAGCCCATCCCGACTAGGGCCCCGGGATGAGCAGTTCTTC. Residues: CASSPSRLGPRDEQFF.